The 5 T cell receptor beta chains in this list originate from one sample, sequenced in a study of T cell repertoires in cytomegalovirus infection. MiXCR was run by TCRdb on the reads, yielding one entry per CDR3 protein. The data show about 770,000 distinct CDR3 sequences, about 28% seen once. Their cognate antigens are unknown. The material sequenced was cultured CD8+ T cells from PBMCs, taken from culture after CMV antigen stimulation. The receptors were gathered from a human donor in good health (CMV status not recorded). Some clones in this sample may be carry-over from other donors' samples.

This clonotype was observed a few times. V usage is TRBV3-1 and J usage is TRBJ1-1, with no clear D. The CDR3 consists of 14 residues. Germline CDR1 reads LGHDT; CDR2 reads YNNKEL (reference sequence). The V and J ends lost 1 base and 1 base respectively, with 7 bases between them. Here the CDR3 DNA reads TGTGCCAGCAGCCAAGTTGGCCGGAACACTGAAGCTTTCTTT. Residues: CASSQVGRNTEAFF.

This clonotype was seen a few times. The J gene is TRBJ1-1, the V gene TRBV6-5; no clear D. This CDR3 region has 13 residues. Germline V CDR1 and CDR2: MNHEY, SVGAGI. V lost 2 bases and J 8 bases, leaving 12 bases between the germline ends. CDR3 amino acids: CASSYTEPGEAFF. The CDR3 DNA sequence: TGTGCCAGCAGTTACACCGAACCGGGGGAAGCTTTCTTT.

This clonotype has a handful of counts. The chain uses TRBV6-2 or TRBV6-3 and TRBJ1-1; D may be TRBD1 (5 bases). CDR1 MNHEY and CDR2 SVGEGT come from the germline V gene. CDR3 length: 14 residues. V lost 0 bases to trimming and J lost 4 bases, with 9 bases between them. The CDR3 protein is CASSYSIRGTEAFF. For the CDR3, the DNA is TGTGCCAGCAGTTACTCGATAAGGGGCACTGAAGCTTTCTTT.

Here the CDR3 reads CSAVFSLHRKSRNEQFF. The CDR3, as DNA: TGCAGTGCCGTCTTCTCTCTCCACCGGAAGTCGCGGAATGAGCAGTTCTTC. The chain employs TRBV20-1 and TRBJ2-1; D remains unclear. V was clipped by 6 bases and J by 7 bases, with 28 bases between them. The CDR3 consists of 17 residues. Germline CDR1 and CDR2: DFQATT and SNEGSKA (reference sequence).

The chain employs TRBV19 and TRBJ1-2; 9 nucleotides agree with TRBD1. The CDR3 covers 13 residues. V gave up 11 bases and J gave up 6 bases; unmatched junction bases: 10. The germline CDR1 and CDR2 sequences are LNHDA and SQIVND (reference sequence). CDR3 DNA: TGTGCCGTTTACAGGGGGCGTATTGATGGCTACACCTTC. Residues: CAVYRGRIDGYTF. Combining the CDR3 with reference TRBV19 and TRBJ1-2 gives the whole variable domain DGGITQSPKYLFRKEGQNVTLSCEQNLNHDAMYWYRQDPGQGLRLIYYSQIVNDFQKGDIAEGYSVSREKKESFPLTVTSAQKNPTAFYLCAVYRGRIDGYTFGSGTRLTVV.